What follows is one T cell receptor beta chain and its context. No antigen is known for it. Per-base qualities were not stored, and no clone one base away is much larger. The record originates from a study of T-cell reconstitution after alpha-beta-depleted transplantation in children (dated by TCRdb to 2016 to 2017). Concerning the study at large: Using TCR repertoire profiling, the study followed T-cell immune reconstitution in a quantitative way in children after TCRalphabeta/CD19-depleted allogeneic hematopoietic cell transplantation.

At the junction V is shortened by 0 bases and J by 9 bases; bases outside the gene matches: 8. Inclusive of the bounding cysteine and phenylalanine, the CDR3 is 15 residues long. CDR3 DNA only is kept here, 45 bases in frame from base 1. Via the germline V gene, CDR1 is SGHVS and CDR2 FQNEAQ. The library was obtained by PCR. The sequencer listed for this sample is Illumina HiSeq 2500. TCR libraries were prepared with molecular barcoding, using unique molecular identifiers to normalize TCRbeta repertoire quantification. TCRdb ran its own pipeline on the public reads, namely fastp trimming at Q25 and MiXCR clone calling, and kept in-frame beta chains. Each record represents a unique CDR3 protein, reported with the most common genes and DNA among its rows. This sample is represented by 170,000 or so distinct CDR3 sequences; about 6.3% of them were singletons. The top ten clonotypes cover 3% of the sample.

The sequence was collected from a human donor who donated a stem cell graft to a child with Wiskott-Aldrich syndrome. In this chain, TRBV7-8 is recombined with TRBJ1-5; a stretch of 7 junction bases matches TRBD1. The specimen was PBMCs from the stem cell graft donor, collected from the stem cell graft. The DNA sequence is given as TGTGCCAGCAGCTTAGCACTGACAGGGAGCCGGCCCCAGCATTTT. This yields the protein CASSLALTGSRPQHF.